The rows below give T cell receptor beta chains drawn from one sample of a study of T cells after yellow fever vaccination. Each CDR3 protein is one row after TCRdb ran MiXCR on the 5' RACE reads. The sample has roughly 260,000 distinct CDR3 sequences, 10% to 15% seen once. Sequencing was performed on CD4+ T cells sorted from PBMCs, taken 45 days after the yellow fever booster vaccination. Receptor source: a man aged 25 to 45 who received the YFV17D yellow fever vaccine. The CDR3 runs from the conserved cysteine through the conserved F or W. A D gene is named only where the DNA matches it firmly. A row's size may be missing; if present it is once, few, many or a size class.

V gene	clone size	D gene	J gene	CDR3 DNA	CDR3 protein
TRBV28	-	TRBD1	TRBJ1-1	TGTGCCAGCAGTTGGGAAGGGACAGGGGGCCTAACTGAAGCTTTCTTT	CASSWEGTGGLTEAFF
TRBV29-1	-	-	TRBJ2-1	TGCAGCGCCTCTCCTAGAACTGAGCAGTTCTTC	CSASPRTEQFF
TRBV5-6	many	-	TRBJ2-1	TGTGCCAGCAGCTTGGATCCGAGCTCCTACAATGAGCAGTTCTTC	CASSLDPSSYNEQFF
TRBV20-1	-	-	TRBJ2-3	TGCAGTGCTACGAGGGGCGGGACCACAGATACGCAGTATTTT	CSATRGGTTDTQYF
TRBV5-1	-	-	TRBJ2-2	TGCGCCAGCAGCTTGGTTTTGGACCGGAACACCGGGGAGCTGTTTTTT	CASSLVLDRNTGELFF
TRBV7-2	-	TRBD2	TRBJ2-5	TGTGCCAGCAGCACAAGCGGGAGTAGGGAGACCCAGTACTTC	CASSTSGSRETQYF
TRBV5-1	-	-	TRBJ1-2	TGCGCCAGCAGAGATGAGGGAAACTATGGCTACACCTTC	CASRDEGNYGYTF
TRBV27	few	-	TRBJ1-6	TGTGCTTCCCGGTACGTACGGACCGCACCCCTCCACTTT	CASRYVRTAPLHF
TRBV3-1	-	-	TRBJ2-3	TGTGCCAGCAGCCAAGCAGGGCTAGTTGCAGTTACGCAGTATTTT	CASSQAGLVAVTQYF
TRBV5-3	-	TRBD2	TRBJ2-5	TGTGCCAGGGGCCCCGGGACTAGCGGAAGGAGGGAGACCCAGTACTTC	CARGPGTSGRRETQYF
TRBV7-2	few	TRBD2	TRBJ2-7	TGTGCCAGCAGCTTTTCTAGCGGGAATCCCACATTC	CASSFSSGNPTF
TRBV20-1	-	-	TRBJ2-5	TGCAGTGCTAGAGCCTCCCTGCAGGAGACCCAGTACTTC	CSARASLQETQYF
TRBV29-1	few	-	TRBJ1-1	TGCAGCGTTGCACCTAACACTGAAGCTTTCTTT	CSVAPNTEAFF
TRBV29-1	many	-	TRBJ2-1	TGCAGCGTTGCGGCGGGATACAATGAGCAGTTCTTC	CSVAAGYNEQFF
TRBV7-2	many	-	TRBJ2-4	TGTGCCAGCAGCTTAGTACAAAACATTCAGTACTTC	CASSLVQNIQYF
TRBV7-9	-	TRBD1	TRBJ2-7	TGTGCCAGCAGCGACCGACAGGGATCGCGGGAGCAGTACTTC	CASSDRQGSREQYF
TRBV20-1	many	TRBD1	TRBJ1-2	TGCAGTGCTTCGGACAGGGGGGCAGGAGGCTACACCTTC	CSASDRGAGGYTF
TRBV5-5	-	-	TRBJ2-4	TGTGCCAGCAGCTTGGAAAACAGGGATGCCAAAAACATTCAGTACTTC	CASSLENRDAKNIQYF
TRBV9	few	-	TRBJ2-2	TGTGCCAGCAGCGTAGTAGGGGGCACCGGGGAGCTGTTTTTT	CASSVVGGTGELFF
TRBV4-3	few	-	TRBJ2-2	TGCGCCAGCAGCCCGACCCCGGGGGATGGGGGCCCCGGGGAGCTGTTTTTT	CASSPTPGDGGPGELFF
TRBV20-1	few	-	TRBJ2-1	TGCAGTGCCGAGAGGCAGGGAAACTACAATGAGCAGTTCTTC	CSAERQGNYNEQFF
TRBV12-3/TRBV12-4	few	-	TRBJ2-7	TGTGCCAGCAGTTTTGGACCAGGGGAGCAGTACTTC	CASSFGPGEQYF
TRBV7-9	-	TRBD1	TRBJ1-2	TGTGCCAGCAGCATAGGACAGGGGGGTTCTGGCTACACCTTC	CASSIGQGGSGYTF
TRBV29-1	-	TRBD1	TRBJ2-7	TGCAGCGTTGAAGTTCAGGACAGGGGATACGAGCAGTACTTC	CSVEVQDRGYEQYF
TRBV19	few	TRBD2	TRBJ2-5	TGTGCCAGTACCCGGACGGGAGGGTCAGAGACCCAGTACTTC	CASTRTGGSETQYF
TRBV10-3	few	TRBD1	TRBJ1-2	TGTGCCATCAGTGGTGCCGGGACAGTAGGCTACACCTTC	CAISGAGTVGYTF
TRBV10-3	few	TRBD2	TRBJ2-3	TGTGCCATCGCGGGGAAGCGGGAGGACACAGATACGCAGTATTTT	CAIAGKREDTDTQYF
TRBV12-3/TRBV12-4	few	-	TRBJ1-2	TGTGCCAGCAGCAATGGGGCGGGGGCTGTAAACTATGGCTACACCTTC	CASSNGAGAVNYGYTF
TRBV19	few	-	TRBJ1-5	TGTGCCAGCAGACAGCTACATCAGCCCCAGCATTTT	CASRQLHQPQHF
TRBV7-8	few	-	TRBJ1-1	TGTGCCAGCAGCTTATTTGGACCCATGAACACTGAAGCTTTCTTT	CASSLFGPMNTEAFF